The 2 T cell receptor beta chains presented below share a single source sample, sequenced in a study of blood T cell repertoires in COVID-19. Generated by immunoSEQ multiplex PCR, the TCRdb table keeps only in-frame clones and is missing some. Of approximately 100,000 clones in the sample, more than 70% were seen once. Sequencing used peripheral blood. These receptors all stem from a woman aged 70-85 years with acute or convalescent COVID-19.

This rearrangement joins TRBV10-2 to TRBJ1-4; 8 bases agree with TRBD1. The V gene end was trimmed by 1 base and the J gene end by 0 bases; junction bases not matched to a gene: 7. The CDR3 loop spans 18 amino acids. The germline CDR1 and CDR2 sequences are WSHSY and SAAADI. The chain's CDR3 is CASSELDRAVATNEKLFF. The CDR3, as DNA: TGCGCCAGCAGTGAGTTGGACAGGGCAGTTGCAACTAATGAAAAACTGTTTTTT.

The chain has TRBV7-2 and TRBJ2-3; a weak D match, TRBD2 (7 bases). This CDR3 spans 16 amino acids. V lost 1 base and J 4 bases, leaving 15 bases between the germline ends. The germline CDR1 and CDR2 sequences are SGHTA and FQGNSA. CDR3 sequence reads: CASSLVLGGPADTQYF. The DNA for the CDR3 is TGTGCCAGCAGCTTAGTCCTGGGGGGGCCCGCAGATACGCAGTATTTT.